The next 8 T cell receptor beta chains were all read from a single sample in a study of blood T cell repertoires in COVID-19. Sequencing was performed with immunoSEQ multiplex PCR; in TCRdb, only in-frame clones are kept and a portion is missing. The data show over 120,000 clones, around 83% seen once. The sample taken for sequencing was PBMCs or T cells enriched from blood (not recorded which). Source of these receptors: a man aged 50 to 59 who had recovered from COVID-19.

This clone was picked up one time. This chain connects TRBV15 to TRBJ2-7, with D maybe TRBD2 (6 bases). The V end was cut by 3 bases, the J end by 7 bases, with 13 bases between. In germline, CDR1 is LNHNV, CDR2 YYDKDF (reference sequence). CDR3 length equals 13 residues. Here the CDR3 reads CATSREEGREQYF. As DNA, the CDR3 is TGTGCCACCAGCAGGGAGGAGGGAAGAGAGCAGTACTTC.

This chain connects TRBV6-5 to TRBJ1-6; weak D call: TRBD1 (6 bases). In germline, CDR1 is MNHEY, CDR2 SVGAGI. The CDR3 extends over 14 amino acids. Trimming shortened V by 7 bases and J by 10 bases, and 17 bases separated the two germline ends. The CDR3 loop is CASTKGQGQSPLHF. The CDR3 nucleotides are TGTGCCAGCACCAAGGGGCAGGGGCAGTCACCCCTCCACTTT.

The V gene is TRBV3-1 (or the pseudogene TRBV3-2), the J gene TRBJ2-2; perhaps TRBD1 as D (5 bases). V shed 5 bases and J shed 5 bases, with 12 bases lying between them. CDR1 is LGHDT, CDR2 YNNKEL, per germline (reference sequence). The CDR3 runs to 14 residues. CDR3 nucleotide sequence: TGTGCCAGCAGCGACAGACTGCAAACCGGGGAGCTGTTTTTT. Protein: CASSDRLQTGELFF.

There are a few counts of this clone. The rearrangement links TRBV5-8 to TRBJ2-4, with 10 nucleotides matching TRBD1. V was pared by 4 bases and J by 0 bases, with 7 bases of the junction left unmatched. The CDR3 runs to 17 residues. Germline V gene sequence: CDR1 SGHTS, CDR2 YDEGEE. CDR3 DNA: TGTGCCAGCAGCACAGGGACAGGGGCTTTAGCCAAAAACATTCAGTACTTC. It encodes CASSTGTGALAKNIQYF.

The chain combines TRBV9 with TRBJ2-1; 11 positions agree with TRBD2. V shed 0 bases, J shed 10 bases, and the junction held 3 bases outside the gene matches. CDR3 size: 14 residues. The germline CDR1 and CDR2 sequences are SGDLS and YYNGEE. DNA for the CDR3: TGTGCCAGCAGCGTAGGCCCTAGCGGGGGGGAGCAGTTCTTC. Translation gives CASSVGPSGGEQFF.

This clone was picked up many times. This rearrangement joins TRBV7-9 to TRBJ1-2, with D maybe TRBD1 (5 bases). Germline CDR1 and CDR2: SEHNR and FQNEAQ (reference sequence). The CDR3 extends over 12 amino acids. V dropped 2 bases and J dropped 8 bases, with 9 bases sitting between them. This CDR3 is CASSLQGRGYTF. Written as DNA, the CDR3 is TGTGCCAGCAGCTTACAGGGAAGGGGCTACACCTTC. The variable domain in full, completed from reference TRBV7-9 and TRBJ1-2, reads DTGVSQNPRHKITKRGQNVTFRCDPISEHNRLYWYRQTLGQGPEFLTYFQNEAQLEKSRLLSDRFSAERPKGSFSTLEIQRTEQGDSAMYLCASSLQGRGYTFGSGTRLTVV.

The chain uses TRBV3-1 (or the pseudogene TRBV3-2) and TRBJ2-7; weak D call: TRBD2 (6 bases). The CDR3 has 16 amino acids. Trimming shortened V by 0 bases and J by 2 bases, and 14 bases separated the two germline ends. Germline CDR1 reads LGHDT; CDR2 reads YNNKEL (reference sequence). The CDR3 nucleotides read TGTGCCAGCAGCCAAGAGGGTAACGGACTAACCTACGAGCAGTACTTC. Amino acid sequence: CASSQEGNGLTYEQYF.

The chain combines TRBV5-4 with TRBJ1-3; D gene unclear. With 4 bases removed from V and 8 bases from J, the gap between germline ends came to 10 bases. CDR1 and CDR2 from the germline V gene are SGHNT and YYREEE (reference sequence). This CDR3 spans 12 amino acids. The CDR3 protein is CASSVSGDTIYF. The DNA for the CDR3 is TGTGCCAGCAGCGTATCGGGAGACACCATATATTTT. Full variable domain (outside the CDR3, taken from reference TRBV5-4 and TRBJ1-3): ETGVTQSPTHLIKTRGQQVTLRCSSQSGHNTVSWYQQALGQGPQFIFQYYREEENGRGNFPPRFSGLQFPNYSSELNVNALELDDSALYLCASSVSGDTIYFGEGSWLTVV.